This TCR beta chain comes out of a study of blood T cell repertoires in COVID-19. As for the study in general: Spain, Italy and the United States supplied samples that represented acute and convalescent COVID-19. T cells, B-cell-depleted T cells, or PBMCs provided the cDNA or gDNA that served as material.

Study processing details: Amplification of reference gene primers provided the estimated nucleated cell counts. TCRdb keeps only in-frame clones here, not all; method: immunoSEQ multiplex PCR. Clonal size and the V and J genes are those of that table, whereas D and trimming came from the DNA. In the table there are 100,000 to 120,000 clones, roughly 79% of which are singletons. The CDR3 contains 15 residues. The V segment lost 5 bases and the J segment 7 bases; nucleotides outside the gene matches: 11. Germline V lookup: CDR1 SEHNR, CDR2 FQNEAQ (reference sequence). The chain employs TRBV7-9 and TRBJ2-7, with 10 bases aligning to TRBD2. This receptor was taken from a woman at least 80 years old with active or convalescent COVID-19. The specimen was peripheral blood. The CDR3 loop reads CASSIVLAGAREQYF. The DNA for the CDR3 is TGTGCCAGCAGCATAGTCCTAGCGGGAGCCCGGGAGCAGTACTTC. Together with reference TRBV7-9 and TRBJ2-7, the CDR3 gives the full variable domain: DTGVSQNPRHKITKRGQNVTFRCDPISEHNRLYWYRQTLGQGPEFLTYFQNEAQLEKSRLLSDRFSAERPKGSFSTLEIQRTEQGDSAMYLCASSIVLAGAREQYFGPGTRLTVT.